The text below deals with one T cell receptor beta chain. The antigen remains unidentified. Germline V gene sequence: CDR1 PRHDT, CDR2 FYEKMQ (reference sequence). The V gene lost 2 bases and the J gene lost 5 bases, with 12 bases spanning the gap. The CDR3 length is 14 residues. Clones were sequenced by immunoSEQ multiplex PCR, and TCRdb holds only the in-frame ones, with some missing. Among 70,000 to 95,000 clones listed, around 83% were seen once. This entry belongs to a study of OX40 agonist ivuxolimab in advanced cancers. Overall study context: Ivuxolimab is an agonistic anti-OX40 (CD134) antibody, and patients were treated with it. Earlier treatment with anti-PD-1, anti-PD-L1 or anti-CTLA-4 was permitted, and over 35% had received some.

Broader study findings: Expanded clones tended on average to be more numerous among CD8+ T cells than CD4+.

Blood draws occurred at baseline, cycle 4 day 1, and cycle 7 day 1. This clonotype was sampled from an adult with an advanced solid tumor such as melanoma, head and neck, liver or kidney cancer. The sequences come from CD4+ or CD8+ T cells sorted from blood, collected in a trial of the OX40 agonist ivuxolimab. The gene calls are TRBV13 and TRBJ2-5; the D gene is possibly TRBD1 (6 bases). CDR3: CASSLKAGDETQYF. DNA of the CDR3: TGTGCCAGCAGCTTAAAGGCAGGGGACGAGACCCAGTACTTC.